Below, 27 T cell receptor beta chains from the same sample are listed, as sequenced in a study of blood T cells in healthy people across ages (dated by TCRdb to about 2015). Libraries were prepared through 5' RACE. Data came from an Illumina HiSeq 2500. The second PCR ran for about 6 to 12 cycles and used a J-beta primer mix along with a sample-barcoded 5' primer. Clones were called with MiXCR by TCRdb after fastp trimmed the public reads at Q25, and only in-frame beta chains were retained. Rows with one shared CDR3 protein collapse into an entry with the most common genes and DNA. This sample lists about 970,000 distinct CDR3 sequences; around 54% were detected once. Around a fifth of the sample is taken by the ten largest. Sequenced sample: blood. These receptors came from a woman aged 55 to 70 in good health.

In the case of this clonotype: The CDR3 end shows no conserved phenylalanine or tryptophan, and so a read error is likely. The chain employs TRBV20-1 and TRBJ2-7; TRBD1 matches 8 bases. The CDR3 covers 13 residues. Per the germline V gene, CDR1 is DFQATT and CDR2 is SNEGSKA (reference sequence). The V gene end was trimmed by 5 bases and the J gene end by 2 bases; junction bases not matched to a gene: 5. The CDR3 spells CSAPSDRAYEQYL. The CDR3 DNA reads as TGCAGTGCTCCTTCGGACAGGGCCTACGAGCAGTACTTG.

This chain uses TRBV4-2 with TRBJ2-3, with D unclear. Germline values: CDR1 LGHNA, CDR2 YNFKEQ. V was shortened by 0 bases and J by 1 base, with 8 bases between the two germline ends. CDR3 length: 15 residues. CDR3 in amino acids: CASSQESRGTDTQYF. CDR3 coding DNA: TGTGCCAGCAGCCAAGAGAGTCGGGGCACAGATACGCAGTATTTT.

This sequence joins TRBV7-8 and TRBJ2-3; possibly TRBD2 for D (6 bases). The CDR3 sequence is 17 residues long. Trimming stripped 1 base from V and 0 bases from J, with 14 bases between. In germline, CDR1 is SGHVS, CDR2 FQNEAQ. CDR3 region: CASSLEWGTASTDTQYF. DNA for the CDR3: TGTGCCAGCAGCTTAGAGTGGGGGACTGCTAGCACAGATACGCAGTATTTT. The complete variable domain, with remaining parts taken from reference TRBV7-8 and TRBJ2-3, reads GAGVSQSPRYKVAKRGQDVALRCDPISGHVSLFWYQQALGQGPEFLTYFQNEAQLDKSGLPSDRFFAERPEGSVSTLKIQRTQQEDSAVYLCASSLEWGTASTDTQYFGPGTRLTVL.

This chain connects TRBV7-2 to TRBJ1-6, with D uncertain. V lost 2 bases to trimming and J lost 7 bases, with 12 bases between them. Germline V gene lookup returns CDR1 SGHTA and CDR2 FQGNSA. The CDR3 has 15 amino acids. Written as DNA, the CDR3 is TGTGCCAGCAGCTTACGGGGAGCGCTAAATTCACCCCTCCACTTT. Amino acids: CASSLRGALNSPLHF.

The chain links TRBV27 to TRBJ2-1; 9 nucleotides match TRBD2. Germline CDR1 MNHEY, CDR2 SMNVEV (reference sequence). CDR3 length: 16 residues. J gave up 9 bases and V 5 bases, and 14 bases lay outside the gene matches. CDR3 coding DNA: TGTGCCAGCAGTCCCCAGGGGCGGGAGGGCACTGGTGAGCAGTTCTTC. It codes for CASSPQGREGTGEQFF.

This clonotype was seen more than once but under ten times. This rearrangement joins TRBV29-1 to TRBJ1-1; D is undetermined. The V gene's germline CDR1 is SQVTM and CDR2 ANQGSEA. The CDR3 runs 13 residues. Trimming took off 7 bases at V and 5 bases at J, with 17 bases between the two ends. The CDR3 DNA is TGCAGCGCCGTACGTGACTCCGGGACTGAAGCTTTCTTT. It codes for CSAVRDSGTEAFF.

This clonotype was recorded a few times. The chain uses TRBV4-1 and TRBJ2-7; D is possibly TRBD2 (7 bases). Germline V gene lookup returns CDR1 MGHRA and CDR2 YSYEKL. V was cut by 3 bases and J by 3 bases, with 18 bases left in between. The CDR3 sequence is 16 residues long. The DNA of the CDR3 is TGCGCCAGCAGCCAGAGGGGGGGACTCCCTCACTACGAGCAGTACTTC. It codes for CASSQRGGLPHYEQYF.

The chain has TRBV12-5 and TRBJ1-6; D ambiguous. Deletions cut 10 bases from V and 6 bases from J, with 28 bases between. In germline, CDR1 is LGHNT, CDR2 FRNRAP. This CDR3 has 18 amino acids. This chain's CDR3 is CATSFLLVQAFPNSPLHF. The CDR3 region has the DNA TGTGCTACGAGTTTTTTGTTGGTGCAGGCCTTCCCTAATTCACCCCTCCACTTT. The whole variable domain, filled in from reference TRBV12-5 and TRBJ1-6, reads DARVTQTPRHKVTEMGQEVTMRCQPILGHNTVFWYRQTMMQGLELLAYFRNRAPLDDSGMPKDRFSAEMPDATLATLKIQPSEPRDSAVYFCATSFLLVQAFPNSPLHFGNGTRLTVT.

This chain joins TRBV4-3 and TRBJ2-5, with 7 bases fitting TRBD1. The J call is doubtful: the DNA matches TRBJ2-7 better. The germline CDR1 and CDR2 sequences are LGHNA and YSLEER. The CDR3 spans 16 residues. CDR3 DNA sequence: TGCGCCAGCAGCCAAGATTTAGGGACAGTGTTCTACGAGCAGTACTTC. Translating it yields CASSQDLGTVFYEQYF.

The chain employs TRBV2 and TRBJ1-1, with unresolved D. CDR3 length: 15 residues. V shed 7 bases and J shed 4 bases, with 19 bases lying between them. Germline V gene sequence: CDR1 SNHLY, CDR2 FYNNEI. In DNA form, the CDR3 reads TGTGCCAGCATTCTAATGGAGGGCCAGAGCACTGAAGCTTTCTTT. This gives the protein CASILMEGQSTEAFF.

CDR3 coding DNA: TGTGCCAGCAGCTTGAAGGTTCATAACTATGGCTACACCTTC. Translated: CASSLKVHNYGYTF. The V gene is TRBV5-5, the J gene TRBJ1-2; D not resolved. This CDR3 region has 14 residues. Germline CDR1 SGHKS, CDR2 YYEKEE (reference sequence). The V gene lost 1 base and the J gene lost 1 base, with 8 bases spanning the gap.

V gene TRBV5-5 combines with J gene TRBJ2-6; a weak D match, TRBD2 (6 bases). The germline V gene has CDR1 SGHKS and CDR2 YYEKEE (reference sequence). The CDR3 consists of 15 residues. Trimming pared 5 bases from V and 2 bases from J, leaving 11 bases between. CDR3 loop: CASSVSGTGANVLTF. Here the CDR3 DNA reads TGTGCCAGCAGTGTTAGCGGAACTGGGGCCAACGTCCTGACTTTC. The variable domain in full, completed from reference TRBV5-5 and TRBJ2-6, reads DAGVTQSPTHLIKTRGQQVTLRCSPISGHKSVSWYQQVLGQGPQFIFQYYEKEERGRGNFPDRFSARQFPNYSSELNVNALLLGDSALYLCASSVSGTGANVLTFGAGSRLTVL.

CDR3 in amino acids: CASSESGGVRSPLHF. The CDR3 bases are TGTGCCAGCAGTGAATCAGGGGGGGTGAGGTCACCCCTCCACTTT. The rearrangement uses TRBV25-1 and TRBJ1-6; 7 bases are a match to TRBD1. Germline CDR1 is MGHDK and CDR2 is SYGVNS. V lost 1 base and J lost 10; bases outside the gene matches: 7. The CDR3 runs to 15 residues.

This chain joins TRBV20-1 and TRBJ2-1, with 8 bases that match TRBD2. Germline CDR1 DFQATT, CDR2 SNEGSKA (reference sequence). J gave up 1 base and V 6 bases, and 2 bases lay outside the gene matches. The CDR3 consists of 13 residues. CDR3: CSAVAGSYNEQFF. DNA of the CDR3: TGCAGTGCGGTAGCGGGATCCTACAATGAGCAGTTCTTC.

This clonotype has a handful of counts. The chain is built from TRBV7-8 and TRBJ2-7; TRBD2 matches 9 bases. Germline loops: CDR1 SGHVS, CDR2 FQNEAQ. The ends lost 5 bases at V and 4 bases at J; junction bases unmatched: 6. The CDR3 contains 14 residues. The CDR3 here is CASSPGTSKYEQYF. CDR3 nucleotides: TGTGCCAGCAGCCCCGGGACTAGCAAGTACGAGCAGTACTTC.

CDR3 sequence: CSAEQGACEAFF. As DNA, the CDR3 is TGCAGTGCGGAACAGGGGGCTTGTGAAGCTTTCTTT. The chain has TRBV20-1 and TRBJ1-1; 9 bases are a match to TRBD1. This CDR3 region has 12 residues. In germline, CDR1 is DFQATT, CDR2 SNEGSKA (reference sequence). V dropped 6 bases and J dropped 7; count of bases not matched to a gene: 6.

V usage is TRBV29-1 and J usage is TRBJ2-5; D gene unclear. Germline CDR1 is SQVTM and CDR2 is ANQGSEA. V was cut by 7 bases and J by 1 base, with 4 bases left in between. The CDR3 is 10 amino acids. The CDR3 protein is CSGLQETQYF. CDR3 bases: TGCAGCGGCCTCCAAGAGACCCAGTACTTC.

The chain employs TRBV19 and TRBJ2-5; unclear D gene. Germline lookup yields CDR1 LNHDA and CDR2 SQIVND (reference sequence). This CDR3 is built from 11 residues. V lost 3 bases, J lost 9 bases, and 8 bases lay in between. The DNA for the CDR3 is TGTGCCAGTAGTATTGGCGGCGCCCAGTACTTC. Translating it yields CASSIGGAQYF.

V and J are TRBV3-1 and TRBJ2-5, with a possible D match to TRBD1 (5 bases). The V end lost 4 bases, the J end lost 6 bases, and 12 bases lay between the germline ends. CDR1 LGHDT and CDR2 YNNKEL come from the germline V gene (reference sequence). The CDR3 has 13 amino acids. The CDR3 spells CASSPAGLKTQYF. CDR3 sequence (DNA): TGTGCCAGCAGCCCGGCAGGGTTGAAGACCCAGTACTTC.

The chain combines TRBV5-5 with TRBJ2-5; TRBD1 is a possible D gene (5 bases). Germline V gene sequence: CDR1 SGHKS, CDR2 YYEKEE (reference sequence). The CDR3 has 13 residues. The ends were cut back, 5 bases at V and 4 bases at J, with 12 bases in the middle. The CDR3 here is CASRPGIRETQYF. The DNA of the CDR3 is TGTGCCAGCAGGCCAGGGATCCGAGAGACCCAGTACTTC.

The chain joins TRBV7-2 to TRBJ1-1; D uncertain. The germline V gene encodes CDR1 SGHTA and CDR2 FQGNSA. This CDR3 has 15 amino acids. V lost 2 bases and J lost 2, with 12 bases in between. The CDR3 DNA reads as TGTGCCAGCAGCTTAATGCCACGGGTCAACACTGAAGCTTTCTTT. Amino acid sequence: CASSLMPRVNTEAFF.

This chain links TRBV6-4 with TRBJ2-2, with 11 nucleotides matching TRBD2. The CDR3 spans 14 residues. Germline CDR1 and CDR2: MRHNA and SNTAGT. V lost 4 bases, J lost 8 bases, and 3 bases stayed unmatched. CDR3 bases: TGTGCCAGCAGTGCTAGCGGGAGGACTGGGGAGCTGTTTTTT. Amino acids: CASSASGRTGELFF.

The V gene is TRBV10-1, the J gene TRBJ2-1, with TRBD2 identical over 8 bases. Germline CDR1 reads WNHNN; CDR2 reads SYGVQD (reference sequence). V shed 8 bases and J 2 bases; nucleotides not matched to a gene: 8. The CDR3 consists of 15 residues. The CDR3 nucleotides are TGCGCCAGCTCAAAGGCGGGAGGTACCTACAATGAGCAGTTCTTC. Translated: CASSKAGGTYNEQFF.

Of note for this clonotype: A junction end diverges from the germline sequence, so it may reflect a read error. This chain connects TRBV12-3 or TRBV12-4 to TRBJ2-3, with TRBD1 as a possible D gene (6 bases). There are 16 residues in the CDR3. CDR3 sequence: CASSLRGLGGTDMQYF. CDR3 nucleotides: TGTGCCAGCAGTTTAAGAGGTTTAGGGGGAACAGATATGCAGTATTTT.

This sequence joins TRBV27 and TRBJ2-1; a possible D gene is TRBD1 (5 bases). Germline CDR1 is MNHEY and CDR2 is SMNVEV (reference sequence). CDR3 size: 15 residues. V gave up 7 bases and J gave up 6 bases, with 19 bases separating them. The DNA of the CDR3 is TGTGCCAGCACCCCCCTTGGGGTTAGGGGCAATGAGCAGTTCTTC. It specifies CASTPLGVRGNEQFF.

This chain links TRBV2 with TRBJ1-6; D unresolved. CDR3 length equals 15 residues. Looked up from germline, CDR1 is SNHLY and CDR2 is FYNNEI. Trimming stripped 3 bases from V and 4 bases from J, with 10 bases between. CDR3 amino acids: CASSDFGFYNSPLHF. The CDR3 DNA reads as TGTGCCAGCAGTGATTTCGGGTTTTATAATTCACCCCTCCACTTT.

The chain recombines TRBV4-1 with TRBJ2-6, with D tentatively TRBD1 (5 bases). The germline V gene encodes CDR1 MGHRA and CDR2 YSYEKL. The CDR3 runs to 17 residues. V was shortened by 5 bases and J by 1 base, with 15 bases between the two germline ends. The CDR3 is CASSTWSQGSGANVLTF. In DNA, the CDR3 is TGCGCCAGCAGCACCTGGTCCCAGGGATCTGGGGCCAACGTCCTGACTTTC.